The clone carrying this T cell receptor (beta chain) was observed a single time. The antigen is not known. The data were taken from a study of T cells in Graves' hyperthyroidism and ophthalmopathy. Broader study findings: It was a median approximately 6 months before onset that the model predicted ophthalmopathy. Most thyroid-expanded clonotypes above 0.001 were also found in blood.

Newly diagnosed hyperthyroidism, duration under 2 months, in patients aged 18 to 65. Any patient presenting with uncontrolled infection, other autoimmune disease, pregnancy or lactation was left out. Germline V gene data show CDR1 as DFQATT and CDR2 as SNEGSKA (reference sequence). V shed 6 bases, J shed 6 bases, and the junction held 8 bases outside the gene matches. This CDR3 comprises 13 residues. TCR beta CDR3 regions were amplified from RNA transcripts. In the first-round RT-PCR of the TCR CDR3, the HTBI primer set was used. TCRdb reprocessed the multiplex PCR reads with MiXCR, giving one entry per CDR3 protein. The sample carries a few hundred thousand distinct CDR3 sequences, 35% to 55% recorded once.

Sequencing input: peripheral blood or thyroid tissue (not recorded which). The V gene is TRBV20-1, the J gene TRBJ2-7, with 10 bases fitting TRBD2. This clonotype was sampled from a young woman with Graves' hyperthyroidism. CDR3 in DNA: TGCAGTGCGTCGGGACTAGCGTTAGCCGAGCAGTACTTC. This sequence encodes CSASGLALAEQYF.